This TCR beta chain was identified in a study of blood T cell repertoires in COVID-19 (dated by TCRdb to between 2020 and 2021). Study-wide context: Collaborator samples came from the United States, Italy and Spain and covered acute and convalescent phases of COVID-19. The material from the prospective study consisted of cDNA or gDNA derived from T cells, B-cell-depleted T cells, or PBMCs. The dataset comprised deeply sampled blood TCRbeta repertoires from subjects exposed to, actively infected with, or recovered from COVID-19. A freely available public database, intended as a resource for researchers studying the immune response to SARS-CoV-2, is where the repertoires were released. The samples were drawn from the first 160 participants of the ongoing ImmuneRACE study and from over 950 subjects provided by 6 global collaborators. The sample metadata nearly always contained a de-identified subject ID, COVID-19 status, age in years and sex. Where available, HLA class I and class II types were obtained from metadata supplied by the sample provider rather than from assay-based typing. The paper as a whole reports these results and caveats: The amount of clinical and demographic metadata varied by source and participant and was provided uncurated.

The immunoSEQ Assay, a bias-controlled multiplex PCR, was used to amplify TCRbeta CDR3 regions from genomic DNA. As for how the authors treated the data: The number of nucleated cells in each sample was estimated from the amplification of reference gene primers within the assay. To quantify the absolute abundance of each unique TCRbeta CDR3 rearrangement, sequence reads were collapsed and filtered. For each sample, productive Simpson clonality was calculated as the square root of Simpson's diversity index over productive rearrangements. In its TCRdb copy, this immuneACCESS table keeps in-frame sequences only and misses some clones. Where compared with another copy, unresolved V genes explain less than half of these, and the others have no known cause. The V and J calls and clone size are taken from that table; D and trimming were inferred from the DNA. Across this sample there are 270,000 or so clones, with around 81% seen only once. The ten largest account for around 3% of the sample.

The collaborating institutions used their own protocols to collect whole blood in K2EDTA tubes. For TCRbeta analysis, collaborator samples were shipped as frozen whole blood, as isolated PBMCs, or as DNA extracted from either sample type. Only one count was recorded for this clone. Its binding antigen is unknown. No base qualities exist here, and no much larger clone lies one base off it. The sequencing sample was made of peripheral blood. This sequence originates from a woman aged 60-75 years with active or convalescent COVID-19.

For the CDR3, the sequence is CASTRDQGTGELFF. The nucleotide sequence is TGTGCCAGCACCCGAGATCAGGGAACCGGGGAGCTGTTTTTT. The rearrangement combines TRBV2 with TRBJ2-2; the best D guess is TRBD1, with 5 bases matching. The CDR3 runs 14 amino acids, cysteine and phenylalanine included. The only DNA kept is the CDR3, 42 bases in frame from the first base. At the junction V is shortened by 7 bases and J by 5 bases, with 14 bases in between. From a lookup of the germline V gene, CDR1 and CDR2 are SNHLY and FYNNEI.